The T cell receptor beta chain under discussion was sequenced for a study of cytomegalovirus exposure and HLA in healthy donors. Study conclusions and caveats: Within the approximately 110 validation repertoires, first-cohort TCR clusters tended to co-occur, according to a later analysis. Reports indicated that the classifier achieved high specificity and sensitivity in diagnosing cytomegalovirus status. In vitro confirmation showed three CMV-associated chains to be CMV antigen specific.

Among the roughly 120 subjects of the validation cohort, separate from the roughly 700-subject first cohort, were the donors. V was clipped by 6 bases and J by 1 base, with 15 bases between them. The V gene's germline CDR1 is SNHLY and CDR2 FYNNEI. The CDR3 is 15 residues long. Some clones are missing from TCRdb's copy, which holds only in-frame ones; the method was immunoSEQ multiplex PCR. In the table there are about 120,000 clones, more than 70% of which are singletons. This clone was found a few times. The antigen is not known. The chain carries TRBV2 and TRBJ1-1, with a weak D call TRBD1 (6 bases). The sample consisted of PBMCs. The TCR comes from a man aged 18 to 35 in good health and CMV-seronegative. CDR3 amino acids: CASRRLTGTNTEAFF. DNA for the CDR3: TGTGCCAGCAGACGCTTAACAGGGACGAACACTGAAGCTTTCTTT.